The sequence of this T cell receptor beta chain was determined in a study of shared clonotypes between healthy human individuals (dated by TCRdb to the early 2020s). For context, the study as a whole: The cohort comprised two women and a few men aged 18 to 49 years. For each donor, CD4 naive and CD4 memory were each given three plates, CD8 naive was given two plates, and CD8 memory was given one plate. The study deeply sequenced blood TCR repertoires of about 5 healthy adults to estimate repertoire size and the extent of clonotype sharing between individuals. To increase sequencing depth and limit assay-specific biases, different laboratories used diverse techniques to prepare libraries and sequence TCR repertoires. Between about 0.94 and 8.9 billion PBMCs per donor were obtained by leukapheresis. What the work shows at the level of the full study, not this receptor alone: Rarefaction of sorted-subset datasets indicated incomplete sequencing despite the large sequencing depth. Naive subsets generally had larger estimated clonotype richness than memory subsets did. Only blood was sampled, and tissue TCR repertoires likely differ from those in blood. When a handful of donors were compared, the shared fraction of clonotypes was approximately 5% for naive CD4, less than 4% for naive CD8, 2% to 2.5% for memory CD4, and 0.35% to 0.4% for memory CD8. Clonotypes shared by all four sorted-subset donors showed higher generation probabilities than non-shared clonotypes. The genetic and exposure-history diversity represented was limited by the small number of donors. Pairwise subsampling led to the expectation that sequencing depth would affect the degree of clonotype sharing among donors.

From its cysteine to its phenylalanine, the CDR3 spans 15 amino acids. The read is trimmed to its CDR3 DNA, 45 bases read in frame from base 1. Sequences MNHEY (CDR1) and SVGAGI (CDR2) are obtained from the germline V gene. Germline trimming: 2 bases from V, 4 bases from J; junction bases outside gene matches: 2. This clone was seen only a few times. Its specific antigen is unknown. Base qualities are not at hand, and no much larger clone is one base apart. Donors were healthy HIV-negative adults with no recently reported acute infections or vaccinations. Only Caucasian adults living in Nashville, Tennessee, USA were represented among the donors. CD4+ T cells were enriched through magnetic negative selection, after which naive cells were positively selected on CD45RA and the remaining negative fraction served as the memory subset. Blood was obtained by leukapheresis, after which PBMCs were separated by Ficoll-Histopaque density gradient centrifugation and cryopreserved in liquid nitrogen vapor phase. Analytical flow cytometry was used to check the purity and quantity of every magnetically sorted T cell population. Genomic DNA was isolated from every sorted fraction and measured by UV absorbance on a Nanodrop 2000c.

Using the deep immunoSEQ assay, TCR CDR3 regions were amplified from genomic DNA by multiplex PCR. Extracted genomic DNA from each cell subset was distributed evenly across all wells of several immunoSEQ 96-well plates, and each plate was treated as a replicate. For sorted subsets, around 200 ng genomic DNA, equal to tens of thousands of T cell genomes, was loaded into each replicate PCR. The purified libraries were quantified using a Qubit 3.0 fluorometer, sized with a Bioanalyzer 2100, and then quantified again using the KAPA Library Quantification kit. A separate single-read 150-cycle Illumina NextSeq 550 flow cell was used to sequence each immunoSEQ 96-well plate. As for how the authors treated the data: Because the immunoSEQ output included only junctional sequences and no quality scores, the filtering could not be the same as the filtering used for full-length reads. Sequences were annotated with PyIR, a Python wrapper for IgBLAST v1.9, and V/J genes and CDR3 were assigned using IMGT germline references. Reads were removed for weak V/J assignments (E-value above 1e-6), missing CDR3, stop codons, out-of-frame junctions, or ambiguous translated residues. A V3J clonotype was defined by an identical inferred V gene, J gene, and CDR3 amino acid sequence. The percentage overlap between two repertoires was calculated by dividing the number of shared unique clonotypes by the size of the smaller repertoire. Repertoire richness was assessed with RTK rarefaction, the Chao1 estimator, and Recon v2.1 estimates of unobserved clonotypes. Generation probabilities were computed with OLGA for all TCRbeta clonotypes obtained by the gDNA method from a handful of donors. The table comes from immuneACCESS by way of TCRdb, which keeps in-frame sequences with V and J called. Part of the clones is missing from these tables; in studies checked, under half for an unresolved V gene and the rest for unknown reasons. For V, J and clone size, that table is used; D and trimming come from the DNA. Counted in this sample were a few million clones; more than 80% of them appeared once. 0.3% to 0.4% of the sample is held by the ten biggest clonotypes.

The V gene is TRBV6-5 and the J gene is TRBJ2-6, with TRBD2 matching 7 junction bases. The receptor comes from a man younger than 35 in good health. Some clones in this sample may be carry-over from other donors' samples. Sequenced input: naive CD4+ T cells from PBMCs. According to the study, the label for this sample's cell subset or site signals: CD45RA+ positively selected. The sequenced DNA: TGTGCCAGCAGTTACGGGAGGGCGGGGGCCAACGTCCTGACTTTC. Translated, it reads CASSYGRAGANVLTF.